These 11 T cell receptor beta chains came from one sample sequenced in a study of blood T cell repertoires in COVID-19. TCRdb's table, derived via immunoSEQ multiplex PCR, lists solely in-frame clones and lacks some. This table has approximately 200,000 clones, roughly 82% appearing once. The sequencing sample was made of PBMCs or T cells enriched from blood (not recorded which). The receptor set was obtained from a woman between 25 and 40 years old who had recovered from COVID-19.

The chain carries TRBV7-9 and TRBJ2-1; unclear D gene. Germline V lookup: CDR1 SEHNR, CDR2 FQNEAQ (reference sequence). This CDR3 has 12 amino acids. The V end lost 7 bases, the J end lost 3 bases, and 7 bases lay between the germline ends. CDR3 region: CASTNIYNEQFF. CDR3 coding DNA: TGTGCCAGCACCAACATCTACAATGAGCAGTTCTTC.

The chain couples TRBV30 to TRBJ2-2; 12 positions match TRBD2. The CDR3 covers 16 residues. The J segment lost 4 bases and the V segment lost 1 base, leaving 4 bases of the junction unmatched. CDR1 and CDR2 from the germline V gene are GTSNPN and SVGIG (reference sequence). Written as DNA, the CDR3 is TGTGCCTGGAGTGCTAGCGGGAGGGCGGGCACCGGGGAGCTGTTTTTT. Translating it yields CAWSASGRAGTGELFF.

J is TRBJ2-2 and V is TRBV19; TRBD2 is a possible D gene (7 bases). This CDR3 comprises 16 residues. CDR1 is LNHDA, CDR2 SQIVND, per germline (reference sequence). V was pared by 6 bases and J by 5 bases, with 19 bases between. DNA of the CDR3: TGTGCCAGTAGCCTACAGGGAGGGTGGAGTACCGGGGAGCTGTTTTTT. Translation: CASSLQGGWSTGELFF.

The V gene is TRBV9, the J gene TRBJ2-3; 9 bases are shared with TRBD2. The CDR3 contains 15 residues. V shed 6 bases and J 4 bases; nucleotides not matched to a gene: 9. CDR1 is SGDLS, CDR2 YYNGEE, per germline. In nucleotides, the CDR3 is TGTGCCAGCACCATTAGCGGGAGTTGGGCAGATACGCAGTATTTT. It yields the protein CASTISGSWADTQYF.

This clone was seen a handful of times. The CDR3 nucleotides read TGTGCCAGCAGCCAAGCGAGCGGGAGAAACAATGAGCAGTTCTTC. It encodes CASSQASGRNNEQFF. This chain joins TRBV3-1 (or the pseudogene TRBV3-2) and TRBJ2-1, with 8 bases fitting TRBD2. The CDR3 extends over 15 amino acids. The germline V gene has CDR1 LGHDT and CDR2 YNNKEL (reference sequence). After removal of 1 base from V and 5 bases from J, the junction contained 4 bases not matched to a gene.

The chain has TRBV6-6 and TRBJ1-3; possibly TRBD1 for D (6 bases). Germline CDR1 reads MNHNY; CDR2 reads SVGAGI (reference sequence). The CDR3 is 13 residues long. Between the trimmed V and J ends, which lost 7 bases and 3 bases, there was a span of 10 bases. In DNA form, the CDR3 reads TGTGCCAGCAAGACAGGAGGTGGAAACACCATATATTTT. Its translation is CASKTGGGNTIYF.

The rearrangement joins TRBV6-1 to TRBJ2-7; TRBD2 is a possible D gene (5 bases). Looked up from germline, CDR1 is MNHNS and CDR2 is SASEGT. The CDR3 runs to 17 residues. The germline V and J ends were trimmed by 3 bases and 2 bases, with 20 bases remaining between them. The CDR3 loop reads CASSEPRKRRNTYEQYF. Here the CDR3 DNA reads TGTGCCAGCAGTGAGCCCCGGAAAAGGAGGAACACCTACGAGCAGTACTTC.

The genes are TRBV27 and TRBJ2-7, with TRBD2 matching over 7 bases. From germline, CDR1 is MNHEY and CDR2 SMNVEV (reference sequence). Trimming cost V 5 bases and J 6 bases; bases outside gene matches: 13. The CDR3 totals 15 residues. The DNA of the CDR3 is TGTGCCAGCAGTCCCTGGGCGGGAGAACGACCCGAGCAGTACTTC. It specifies CASSPWAGERPEQYF.

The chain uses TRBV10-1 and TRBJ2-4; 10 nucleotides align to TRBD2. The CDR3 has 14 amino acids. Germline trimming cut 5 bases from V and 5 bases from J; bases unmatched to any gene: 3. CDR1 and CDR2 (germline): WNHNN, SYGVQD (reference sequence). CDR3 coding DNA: TGCGCCAGCAGTCCCGGGACTAGCGAAAACATTCAGTACTTC. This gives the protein CASSPGTSENIQYF.

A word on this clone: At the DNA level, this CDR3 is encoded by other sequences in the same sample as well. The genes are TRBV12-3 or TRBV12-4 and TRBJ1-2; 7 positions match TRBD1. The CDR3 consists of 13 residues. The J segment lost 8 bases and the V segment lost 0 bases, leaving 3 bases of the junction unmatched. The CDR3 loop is CASSLAGGGGYTF. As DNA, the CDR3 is TGTGCCAGCAGTTTAGCAGGGGGCGGCGGCTACACCTTC.

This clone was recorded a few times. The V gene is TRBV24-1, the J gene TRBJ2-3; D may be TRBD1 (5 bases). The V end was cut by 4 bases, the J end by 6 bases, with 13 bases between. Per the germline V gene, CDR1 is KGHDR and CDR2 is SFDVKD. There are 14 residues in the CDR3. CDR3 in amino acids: CATSESLGLDTQYF. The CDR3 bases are TGTGCCACCAGTGAGAGTTTGGGGCTGGATACGCAGTATTTT.